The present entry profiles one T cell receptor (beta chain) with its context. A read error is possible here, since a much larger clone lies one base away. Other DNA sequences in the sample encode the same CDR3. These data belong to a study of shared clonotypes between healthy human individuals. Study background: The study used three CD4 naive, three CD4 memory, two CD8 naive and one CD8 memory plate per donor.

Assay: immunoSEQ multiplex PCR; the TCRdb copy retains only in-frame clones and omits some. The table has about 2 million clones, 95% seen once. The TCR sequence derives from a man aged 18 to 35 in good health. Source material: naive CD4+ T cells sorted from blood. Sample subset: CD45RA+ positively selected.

CDR3 region: CASRNRGNTEAFF. CDR3 coding DNA: TGTGCCAGCAGGAACAGGGGTAACACTGAAGCTTTCTTT. The chain carries TRBV2 and TRBJ1-1; 7 positions match TRBD1. CDR1 and CDR2 from the germline V gene are SNHLY and FYNNEI. Trimming at V came to 6 bases and at J to 2 bases, leaving 3 bases not matched to a gene. CDR3 length: 13 residues.